What follows are 29 T cell receptor beta chains derived from one specimen sequenced in a study of T cells in women clearing cervical HPV infection. Assay used: immunoSEQ multiplex PCR; TCRdb lists only in-frame clones, some missing. This repertoire includes approximately 37,000 clones. The sample consisted of blood buffy coat. The source of these receptors is a woman aged 18-70 years with a cervical HPV16 infection that either progressed to CIN3+ or cleared (not recorded which).

Comments on this clone: The read halts 3 residues ahead of the CDR3 end, with the missing end drawn from the germline J gene. The chain has TRBV7-9 and TRBJ1-4; D is perhaps TRBD1 (6 bases). The V gene's germline CDR1 is SEHNR and CDR2 FQNEAQ (reference sequence). V was shortened by 5 bases and J by 8 bases, with 18 bases between the two germline ends. The CDR3 runs to 15 residues. CDR3 loop: CASSRVGQIAEKLFF. CDR3 DNA (partial): TGTGCCAGCAGCCGGGTCGGACAGATCGCCGAAAAA.

With regard to this clone: Read sequence stops 3 residues before the CDR3 end, and the germline J gene provides the missing end. The rearrangement links TRBV2 to TRBJ2-1; 10 bases match TRBD2. Germline CDR1 SNHLY, CDR2 FYNNEI. This CDR3 has 15 amino acids. V shed 7 bases and J 4 bases; nucleotides not matched to a gene: 7. Incomplete CDR3 DNA: TGTGCCAGCAAGTCGGGACTAGCGACTTACAATGAG. Translating gives CASKSGLATYNE. The CDR3 reads in full as CASKSGLATYNEQFF.

Points on this clone: With the read ending 3 residues before the CDR3 end, the germline J gene is used to fill in that end. The chain recombines TRBV5-4 with TRBJ2-5, with TRBD2 matching 11 bases. The V gene end was trimmed by 4 bases and the J gene end by 2 bases; junction bases not matched to a gene: 4. Germline assignment: CDR1 SGHNT and CDR2 YYREEE (reference sequence). The CDR3 totals 15 residues. The CDR3 loop is CASSSGLAGQETQYF. Partial CDR3 DNA: TGTGCCAGCAGCAGCGGACTAGCGGGTCAAGAGACC.

On this clone itself: The observed sequence ends 3 residues before the CDR3 terminus, with the missing tail filled in from the germline J gene. The V gene is TRBV19, the J gene TRBJ1-2, with a weak D call TRBD1 (5 bases). The germline V gene has CDR1 LNHDA and CDR2 SQIVND (reference sequence). This CDR3 spans 15 amino acids. The CDR3 bases that were read are TGTGCCAGTAGTATATGGGAGTGGGGCACAGATACC. Translation gives CASSIWEWGTDT. In full, the CDR3 reads CASSIWEWGTDTYTF.

For this clone: The read finishes 3 residues shy of the CDR3 end, and the germline J gene is used to complete it. The genes are TRBV12-3 or TRBV12-4 and TRBJ2-3; the D is unclear. The CDR3 totals 15 residues. Trimming removed 5 bases from V and 1 base from J, with 13 bases in between. Incomplete CDR3 DNA: TGTGCCAGCAGTACCCTACTTGCGGGCACAGATACG. Translation gives CASSTLLAGTDT. The entire CDR3 protein is CASSTLLAGTDTQYF.

With regard to this clone: The read gets to within 3 residues of the CDR3 end, and the germline J gene fills in the rest. V is TRBV5-8 and J is TRBJ1-5; tentatively, D is TRBD1 (6 bases). The V end was cut by 5 bases, the J end by 5 bases, with 14 bases between. Germline CDR1 and CDR2: SGHTS and YDEGEE. The CDR3 consists of 14 residues. The CDR3 here is CASSSLQGDQPQHF. The DNA read from the CDR3 is TGTGCCAGCAGTTCCTTACAGGGAGATCAGCCC.

The CDR3: CASSFGLPTGREPLFF. The sequenced part of the CDR3 DNA is TGTGCCAGCAGCTTCGGATTACCGACAGGTCGTGAACCG. V gene TRBV7-8 combines with J gene TRBJ2-2; weak D call: TRBD1 (6 bases). The read stops 3 residues short of the end of the CDR3; the missing end is completed from the germline J gene. Germline V gives CDR1 SGHVS, CDR2 FQNEAQ. The CDR3 sequence is 16 residues long.

Comment on this clone: The read ends 3 residues before the CDR3 terminus; that terminus is restored from the germline J gene. This chain joins TRBV10-3 and TRBJ2-3, with 8 bases identical to TRBD1. V shed 6 bases, J shed 4 bases, and the junction held 6 bases outside the gene matches. CDR3 length equals 14 residues. Looked up from germline, CDR1 is ENHRY and CDR2 is SYGVKD. CDR3 in amino acids: CAIRSGQESDTQYF. The covered CDR3 bases are TGTGCCATCAGGTCGGGACAGGAGTCAGATACG.

As concerns this clone: From the germline J gene comes the end of the CDR3, since the read stops 3 residues before it. The rearrangement links TRBV29-1 to TRBJ2-2; a possible D gene is TRBD1 (5 bases). The CDR3 consists of 12 residues. From germline, CDR1 is SQVTM and CDR2 ANQGSEA. CDR3 region: CSVGQGGEKLFF. Incomplete CDR3 DNA: TGCAGCGTTGGGCAGGGTGGTGAAAAG.

Concerning this clone: This sample also contains other DNA sequences that code for the same CDR3. The covered CDR3 bases are TGTGCCAGTAGGGACAGGGCGAACACTGAA. Protein: CASRDRANTE. The whole CDR3 protein reads CASRDRANTEAFF. V gene TRBV19 combines with J gene TRBJ1-1, with 8 bases matching TRBD1. The DNA ends 3 residues before the CDR3 does, and the rest of the CDR3 is filled in from the germline J gene. V shed 6 bases and J 1 base; nucleotides not matched to a gene: 1. The CDR3 has 13 residues. Germline CDR1 reads LNHDA; CDR2 reads SQIVND (reference sequence).

Comment on this clone: The CDR3 goes on 3 residues after the read ends, and that part is filled in from the germline J gene. This chain joins TRBV11-3 and TRBJ2-7; D gene uncertain. CDR3 length: 13 amino acids. V lost 3 bases to trimming and J lost 1 base, with 7 bases between them. Germline assignment: CDR1 SGHNT and CDR2 YENEEA. The CDR3 reads CASSFGSSYEQYF. Partial CDR3 DNA: TGTGCCAGCAGCTTTGGCAGTTCCTACGAG.

On this clone itself: The CDR3 end lies 3 residues beyond the end of the read and is filled in from the germline J gene. The chain couples TRBV5-6 to TRBJ2-7; the D gene could be TRBD1 or TRBD2 (6 bases each). V was cut by 1 base and J by 4 bases, with 15 bases left in between. The CDR3 loop spans 15 amino acids. Germline V gives CDR1 SGHDT, CDR2 YYEEEE. The sequenced CDR3 bases are TGTGCCAGCAGCTTGATGCTCACAGGGAGGTACGAG. Amino acid sequence: CASSLMLTGRYE. The complete CDR3 sequence is CASSLMLTGRYEQYF.

Notes on this clone: The CDR3 end is not reached by the read, which stops 3 residues before it; the germline J gene fills it in. This chain connects TRBV30 to TRBJ2-3, with D possibly being TRBD2 (5 bases). Deletions cut 0 bases from V and 0 bases from J, with 10 bases between. Germline CDR1 GTSNPN, CDR2 SVGIG (reference sequence). The CDR3 totals 15 residues. CDR3 sequence reads: CAWSVSGTSTDTQYF. CDR3 DNA (partial): TGTGCCTGGAGTGTAAGCGGTACTAGCACAGATACG.

As to this clone: The DNA ends 3 residues before the CDR3 does, and the rest of the CDR3 is filled in from the germline J gene. V gene TRBV30 combines with J gene TRBJ2-2; tentatively, D is TRBD2 (6 bases). The CDR3 extends over 14 amino acids. Germline V gene lookup returns CDR1 GTSNPN and CDR2 SVGIG (reference sequence). V lost 1 base and J 4 bases, leaving 10 bases between the germline ends. This CDR3 reads CAWSAGLGTGELFF. Incomplete CDR3 DNA: TGTGCCTGGAGTGCGGGACTTGGCACCGGGGAG.

Notes on this clone: The read ends 3 residues before the CDR3 terminus; that terminus is restored from the germline J gene. Other DNA sequences within the sample encode an identical CDR3. The gene calls are TRBV23-1 and TRBJ1-3; the match to TRBD1 covers 8 bases. TRBV23-1 is filed as an ORF, its function uncertain. The CDR3 spans 22 residues. J gave up 2 bases and V 3 bases, and 24 bases lay outside the gene matches. CDR3 sequence: CASSQLLEETGAIIPPGNTIYF. The DNA read from the CDR3 is TGCGCCAGCAGTCAGTTGCTGGAGGAGACAGGGGCGATTATACCTCCTGGAAACACC.

A word on this clone: The read ends 3 residues shy of where the CDR3 ends; the end is completed using the germline J gene. The chain is built from TRBV7-8 and TRBJ2-2, with 8 bases lining up with TRBD2. V lost 1 base, J lost 7 bases, and 5 bases stayed unmatched. This CDR3 has 15 amino acids. Germline-derived CDR1 and CDR2 are SGHVS and FQNEAQ. CDR3 bases read: TGTGCCAGCAGCTTAGAATGGCGGGAGGTCGGGGAG. It encodes CASSLEWREVGE. The complete CDR3 reads CASSLEWREVGELFF. The entire variable domain, with the rest obtained from reference TRBV7-8 and TRBJ2-2, is as follows: GAGVSQSPRYKVAKRGQDVALRCDPISGHVSLFWYQQALGQGPEFLTYFQNEAQLDKSGLPSDRFFAERPEGSVSTLKIQRTQQEDSAVYLCASSLEWREVGELFFGEGSRLTVL.

Turning to this clone: The read terminates 3 residues ahead of where the CDR3 ends, so the germline J gene completes it. This sequence joins TRBV12-5 and TRBJ2-1; TRBD2 matches at 12 bases. The CDR3 spans 21 residues. V lost 3 bases to trimming and J lost 0 bases; unmatched junction nucleotides: 15. Germline assignment: CDR1 LGHNT and CDR2 FRNRAP. CDR3 bases read: TGTGCTAGTGGTTTTCTTCCCCTTCCGGGACTAGCGGGCCTCTCCTACAATGAG. This translates into CASGFLPLPGLAGLSYNE. The entire CDR3 sequence reads CASGFLPLPGLAGLSYNEQFF.

Concerning this clone: Sequencing ends 3 residues short of the CDR3 end; the germline J gene provides the rest. The genes are TRBV7-6 and TRBJ1-1; D gene ambiguous. V was clipped by 4 bases and J by 2 bases, with 11 bases between them. The CDR3 has 14 residues. Per germline, CDR1 SGHVS and CDR2 FNYEAQ. The sequenced part of the CDR3 DNA is TGTGCCAGCAGCTACCTAACAGCAAACACTGAA. Amino acids: CASSYLTANTE. The CDR3 as a whole reads CASSYLTANTEAFF.

About this clone itself: The CDR3 goes on 3 residues after the read ends, and that part is filled in from the germline J gene. The chain has TRBV30 and TRBJ2-7; no reliable D call. The CDR3 has 12 amino acids. With 1 base removed from V and 2 bases from J, the gap between germline ends came to 6 bases. Germline CDR1 is GTSNPN and CDR2 is SVGIG (reference sequence). CDR3: CAWSGSAYEQYF. CDR3 DNA (partial): TGTGCCTGGAGTGGGTCAGCCTACGAG. The full variable domain, its missing parts supplied by reference TRBV30 and TRBJ2-7, is SQTIHQWPATLVQPVGSPLSLECTVEGTSNPNLYWYRQAAGRGLQLLFYSVGIGQISSEVPQNLSASRPQDRQFILSSKKLLLSDSGFYLCAWSGSAYEQYFGPGTRLTVT.

For this clone: Sequencing ends 3 residues short of the CDR3 end; the germline J gene provides the rest. This chain joins TRBV18 and TRBJ2-3, with a tentative D call TRBD2 (5 bases). V gave up 6 bases and J gave up 6 bases, with 16 bases separating them. Germline V gene sequence: CDR1 KGHSH, CDR2 LQKENI. This CDR3 has 14 residues. CDR3: CASSDTGGTDTQYF. CDR3 DNA, as far as it was read: TGTGCCAGCTCTGACACCGGAGGAACGGATACG.

As for this clone: The read falls 3 residues short of the CDR3 end, and the missing part is taken from the germline J gene. The chain carries TRBV5-1 and TRBJ1-2; the match to TRBD1 covers 9 bases. Germline V gives CDR1 SGHRS, CDR2 YFSETQ. The CDR3 runs to 14 residues. The sequenced part of the CDR3 DNA is TGCGCCAGCAGCTTGACGACAGGGGGGGAAGGC. This encodes CASSLTTGGEG. The entire CDR3 sequence reads CASSLTTGGEGYTF.

Details on this clone: The read stops 3 residues short of the end of the CDR3; the missing end is completed from the germline J gene. The gene calls are TRBV6-4 and TRBJ2-3; unclear D gene. The CDR3 has 14 residues. In germline, CDR1 is MRHNA, CDR2 SNTAGT. Trimming cost V 2 bases and J 0 bases, with 6 bases left between them. The CDR3 DNA, read in part, is TGTGCCAGCAGTGACGTGGCTAGCACAGATACG. This codes for CASSDVASTDT. The CDR3 reads in full as CASSDVASTDTQYF.

As regards this clone: Read coverage stops 3 residues before the CDR3 terminus; the germline J gene supplies the remainder. The chain couples TRBV18 to TRBJ2-4; TRBD1 or TRBD2 may be the D gene (5 bases each). This CDR3 region has 14 residues. Per the germline V gene, CDR1 is KGHSH and CDR2 is LQKENI. CDR3 bases read: TGTGCCAGCTCACCACCGCAGGGAGAAGGTGGT. It is translated as CASSPPQGEGG. From start to end, the CDR3 is CASSPPQGEGGQYF.

Notes on this clone: The CDR3 end lies 3 residues beyond the end of the read and is filled in from the germline J gene. This rearrangement joins TRBV18 to TRBJ2-3, with D possibly being TRBD2 (5 bases). This CDR3 comprises 16 residues. Per germline, CDR1 KGHSH and CDR2 LQKENI. The CDR3: CASSPPGADPRETQYF. The part of the CDR3 DNA that was read is TGTGCCAGCTCACCACCGGGAGCGGACCCGAGGGAGACG.

Of note for this clone: Coverage ceases 3 residues before the CDR3 finishes, and the germline J gene fills in the end. The chain joins TRBV10-1 to TRBJ2-2; TRBD2 is a possible D gene (7 bases). This CDR3 comprises 11 residues. Germline CDR1 reads WNHNN; CDR2 reads SYGVQD (reference sequence). CDR3 DNA, as far as it was read: TGCGCCATCAAAGGGGGGGAAAAG. Translation gives CAIKGGEK. The CDR3, in full, reads CAIKGGEKLFF.

Points on this clone: The read finishes 3 residues shy of the CDR3 end, and the germline J gene is used to complete it. V is TRBV28 and J is TRBJ2-5, with 10 bases fitting TRBD2. Germline V lookup: CDR1 MDHEN, CDR2 SYDVKM. CDR3 length: 17 residues. The V and J ends lost 4 bases and 0 bases, in that order; junction bases with no gene match: 8. This CDR3 reads CASSSTTSGTYQETQYF. Partial CDR3 DNA: TGTGCCAGCAGTTCCACAACTAGCGGGACGTACCAAGAGACC.

Remarks on this clone: The read terminates 3 residues before the CDR3 end, so the remaining end is supplied by the germline J gene. V is TRBV28 and J is TRBJ2-7; 8 bases match TRBD2. Per the germline V gene, CDR1 is MDHEN and CDR2 is SYDVKM. CDR3 length: 15 residues. Unmatched junction bases numbered 12, after V lost 6 bases and J lost 5 bases. The DNA read from the CDR3 is TGTGCCAGCAGCCCAGTCGGGGGGGGGAGGGACGAG. Amino acid sequence: CASSPVGGGRDE. The full CDR3 protein is CASSPVGGGRDEQYF.

Concerning this clone itself: The CDR3 goes on 3 residues after the read ends, and that part is filled in from the germline J gene. The chain links TRBV19 to TRBJ1-1, with 10 positions matching TRBD1. In germline, CDR1 is LNHDA, CDR2 SQIVND (reference sequence). The CDR3 runs 13 residues. This CDR3 is CASSPGQGGEAFF. Incomplete CDR3 DNA: TGTGCCAGTAGCCCCGGACAGGGGGGGGAA.

Of note for this clone: The CDR3 end is not reached by the read, which stops 3 residues before it; the germline J gene fills it in. The chain carries TRBV5-1 and TRBJ2-5; 10 positions match TRBD2. The CDR3 is made up of 18 amino acids. Germline CDR1 and CDR2: SGHRS and YFSETQ. With 0 bases clipped from V and 5 bases from J, the junction kept 13 bases outside the gene matches. CDR3 amino acids: CASSLGLAGAPSTETQYF. Partial CDR3 DNA: TGCGCCAGCAGCTTGGGTCTAGCGGGAGCTCCCTCGACGGAGACC.